A selection of T cell receptor beta chains follows, all from one sample in a study of cytomegalovirus exposure and HLA in healthy donors. The protocol was immunoSEQ multiplex PCR, while the TCRdb copy is restricted to in-frame clones and leaves out a portion. The sample gives 100,000 to 120,000 clones, 12% to 15% of which show up once; around 0.9% is in the top ten. The sample taken for sequencing was PBMCs. These receptors originate from a female donor in good health and CMV-seronegative. Each CDR3 is given with its conserved first and last residue. A D gene is named only where the DNA matches it firmly. Size tells how often a clone was seen (once, few, many) or the class of an expanded clone, and some rows leave it out.

v_call	d_call	j_call	clone_size	cdr3_aa	cdr3_nt
TRBV21-1	-	TRBJ1-1	-	CASSKVLDSRGPNTEAFF	TGTGCCAGCAGCAAAGTACTAGATTCCAGGGGGCCGAACACTGAAGCTTTCTTT
TRBV7-2	-	TRBJ1-1	-	CASSLTGGGSEAFF	TGTGCCAGCAGCTTAACGGGGGGAGGTTCTGAAGCTTTCTTT
TRBV10-3	TRBD1	TRBJ1-4	few	CAISGGQGANEKLFF	TGTGCCATCAGTGGGGGACAGGGGGCTAATGAAAAACTGTTTTTT
TRBV7-9	-	TRBJ1-5	few	CASTIEGQPQHF	TGTGCCAGCACCATTGAGGGTCAGCCCCAGCATTTT
TRBV4-3	-	TRBJ2-2	-	CASSQEAETTGELFF	TGCGCCAGCAGCCAAGAAGCGGAAACCACCGGGGAGCTGTTTTTT
TRBV29-1	-	TRBJ1-2	-	CSVTGTLGLGGYTF	TGCAGCGTAACCGGGACATTGGGGTTGGGTGGCTACACCTTC
TRBV4-1	-	TRBJ1-5	-	CASSHVETGYSNQPQHF	TGCGCCAGCAGCCACGTGGAGACAGGCTATAGCAATCAGCCCCAGCATTTT
TRBV27	-	TRBJ1-1	-	CASSLLPGIEAFF	TGTGCCAGCAGTTTATTACCAGGAATCGAAGCTTTCTTT
TRBV7-2	TRBD2	TRBJ2-7	few	CASTRGGGGYEQYF	TGTGCCAGCACAAGAGGCGGGGGAGGCTACGAGCAGTACTTC
TRBV7-8	-	TRBJ2-2	few	CASSYRRGNINGELFF	TGTGCCAGCAGCTATCGTCGCGGGAATATTAACGGGGAGCTGTTTTTT
TRBV29-1	TRBD1	TRBJ1-1	few	CSGKTGGGTEAFF	TGCAGCGGTAAGACAGGGGGCGGCACTGAAGCTTTCTTT
TRBV28	-	TRBJ2-2	few	CASSSVPLTGELFF	TGTGCCAGCAGTTCCGTCCCCCTAACCGGGGAGCTGTTTTTT
TRBV9	-	TRBJ1-2	few	CASSVALSGNAYTF	TGTGCCAGCAGCGTAGCTCTCTCGGGGAACGCCTACACCTTC
TRBV30	-	TRBJ1-2	few	CAWSVTGSYGYTF	TGTGCCTGGAGTGTAACAGGGAGCTATGGCTACACCTTC
TRBV18	-	TRBJ1-2	-	CASSPSDSLGYTF	TGTGCCAGCTCACCATCGGACAGTCTCGGGTACACCTTC
TRBV15	-	TRBJ1-2	few	CATSRSTRNGYTF	TGTGCCACCAGCAGATCCACGAGGAATGGCTACACCTTC
TRBV7-9	TRBD1	TRBJ1-1	-	CASSHLRTGDDTEAFF	TGTGCCAGCAGCCACCTAAGGACAGGGGACGACACTGAAGCTTTCTTT
TRBV5-4	TRBD1	TRBJ2-5	-	CASSARDRGETQYF	TGTGCCAGCAGCGCCCGGGACAGGGGAGAGACCCAGTACTTC
TRBV29-1	TRBD1	TRBJ2-1	-	CSVETGTGSYNEQFF	TGCAGCGTTGAAACCGGGACAGGGTCCTACAATGAGCAGTTCTTC
TRBV5-1	TRBD1	TRBJ1-1	few	CASSWDQGEVEAFF	TGCGCCAGCAGCTGGGACCAGGGGGAAGTCGAAGCTTTCTTT
TRBV14	-	TRBJ1-6	few	CASSQIRGLSFSPLHF	TGTGCCAGCAGCCAAATCAGGGGTCTTTCTTTTTCACCCCTCCACTTT
TRBV7-2	-	TRBJ2-2	-	CASSLTGGPGELFF	TGTGCCAGCAGCTTAACCGGGGGTCCCGGGGAGCTGTTTTTT
TRBV12-5	-	TRBJ2-5	-	CASGQLLDNQETQYF	TGTGCTAGTGGCCAACTTTTAGACAACCAAGAGACCCAGTACTTC
TRBV5-1	-	TRBJ1-6	few	CAILGGNSPLHF	TGCGCCATCCTAGGGGGAAATTCACCCCTCCACTTT
TRBV19	-	TRBJ1-1	few	CASSPRGGRTEAFF	TGTGCCAGTAGTCCACGGGGCGGGAGGACTGAAGCTTTCTTT
TRBV11-3	TRBD2	TRBJ2-5	few	CASSMGLAVPGGETQYF	TGTGCCAGCAGCATGGGACTAGCGGTCCCAGGGGGTGAGACCCAGTACTTC
TRBV27	-	TRBJ1-1	few	CASSKNPRTRQATEAFF	TGTGCCAGCAGTAAAAATCCGAGGACACGACAGGCCACTGAAGCTTTCTTT
TRBV30	-	TRBJ2-7	-	CACQTGQGSEQYF	TGTGCCTGCCAAACAGGGCAAGGTAGCGAGCAGTACTTC
TRBV2	-	TRBJ1-2	-	CASEDTALSMVGYTF	TGTGCCAGCGAAGATACAGCCTTAAGTATGGTAGGCTACACCTTC